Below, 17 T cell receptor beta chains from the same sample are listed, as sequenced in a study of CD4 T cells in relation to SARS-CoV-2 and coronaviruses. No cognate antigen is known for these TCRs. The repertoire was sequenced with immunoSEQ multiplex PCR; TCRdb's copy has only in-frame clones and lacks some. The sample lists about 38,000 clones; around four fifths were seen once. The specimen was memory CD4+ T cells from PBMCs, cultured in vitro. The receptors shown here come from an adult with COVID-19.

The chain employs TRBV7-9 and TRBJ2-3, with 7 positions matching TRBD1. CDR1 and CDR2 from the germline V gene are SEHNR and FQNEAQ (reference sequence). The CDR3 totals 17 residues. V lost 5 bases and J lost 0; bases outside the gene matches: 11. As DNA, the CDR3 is TGTGCCAGCAGCGACGTTAGAAGGGGGCTAAGCACAGATACGCAGTATTTT. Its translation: CASSDVRRGLSTDTQYF.

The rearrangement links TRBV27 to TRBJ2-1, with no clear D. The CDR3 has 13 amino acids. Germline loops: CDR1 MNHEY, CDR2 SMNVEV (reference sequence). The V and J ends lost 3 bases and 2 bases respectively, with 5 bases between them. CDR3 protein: CASSLDPYNEQFF. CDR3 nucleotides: TGTGCCAGCAGTTTGGACCCCTACAATGAGCAGTTCTTC.

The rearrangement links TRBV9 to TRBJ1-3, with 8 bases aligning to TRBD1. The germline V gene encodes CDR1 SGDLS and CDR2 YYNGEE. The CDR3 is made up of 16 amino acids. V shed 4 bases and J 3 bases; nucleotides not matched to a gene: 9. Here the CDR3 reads CASSSQPGGRGNTIYF. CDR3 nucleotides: TGTGCCAGCAGCTCACAACCAGGGGGCCGTGGAAACACCATATATTTT.

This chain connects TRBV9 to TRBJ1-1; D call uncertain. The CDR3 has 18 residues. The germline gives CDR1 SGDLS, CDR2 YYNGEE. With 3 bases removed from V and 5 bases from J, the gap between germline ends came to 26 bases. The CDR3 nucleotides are TGTGCCAGCAGCGCCCCCCGGGGTCGGGTTCTCAACGGGACTGAAGCTTTCTTT. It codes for CASSAPRGRVLNGTEAFF.

The CDR3 DNA reads as TGTGCCAGCATCCGGGGACTAGCGGGGTTAATTAACACCGGGGAGCTGTTTTTT. It is translated as CASIRGLAGLINTGELFF. The rearrangement uses TRBV7-9 and TRBJ2-2; TRBD2 aligns across 13 bases. CDR3 size: 18 residues. Trimming at V came to 7 bases and at J to 2 bases, leaving 10 bases not matched to a gene. Germline V CDR1 and CDR2: SEHNR, FQNEAQ (reference sequence).

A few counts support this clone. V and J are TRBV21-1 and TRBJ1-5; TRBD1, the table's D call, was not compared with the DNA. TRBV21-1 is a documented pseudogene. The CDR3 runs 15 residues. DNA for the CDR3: TGTGCCAGCAGCACTCGACTCAGGGGAAATCAGCCCCAGCATTTT. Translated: CASSTRLRGNQPQHF.

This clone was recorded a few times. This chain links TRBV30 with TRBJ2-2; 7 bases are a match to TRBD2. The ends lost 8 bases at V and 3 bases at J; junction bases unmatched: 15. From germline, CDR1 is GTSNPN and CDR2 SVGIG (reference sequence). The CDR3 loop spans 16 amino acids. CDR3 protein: CAGGPDGGGYTGELFF. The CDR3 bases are TGTGCCGGAGGTCCAGATGGGGGGGGATACACCGGGGAGCTGTTTTTT. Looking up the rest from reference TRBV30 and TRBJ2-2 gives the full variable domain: SQTIHQWPATLVQPVGSPLSLECTVEGTSNPNLYWYRQAAGRGLQLLFYSVGIGQISSEVPQNLSASRPQDRQFILSSKKLLLSDSGFYLCAGGPDGGGYTGELFFGEGSRLTVL.

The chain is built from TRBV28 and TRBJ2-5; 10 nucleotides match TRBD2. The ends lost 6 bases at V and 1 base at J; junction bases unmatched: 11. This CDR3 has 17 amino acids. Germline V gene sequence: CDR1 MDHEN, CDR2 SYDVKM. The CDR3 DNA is TGTGCCAGCAGCCTAGCGGGAGCGTCGGCACCCCAAGAGACCCAGTACTTC. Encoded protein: CASSLAGASAPQETQYF. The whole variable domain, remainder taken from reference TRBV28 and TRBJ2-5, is DVKVTQSSRYLVKRTGEKVFLECVQDMDHENMFWYRQDPGLGLRLIYFSYDVKMKEKGDIPEGYSVSREKKERFSLILESASTNQTSMYLCASSLAGASAPQETQYFGPGTRLLVL.

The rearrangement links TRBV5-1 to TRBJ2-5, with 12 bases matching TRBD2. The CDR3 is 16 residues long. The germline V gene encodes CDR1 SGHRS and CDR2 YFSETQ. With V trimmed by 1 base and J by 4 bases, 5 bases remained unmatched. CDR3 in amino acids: CASSLLLAGGAETQYF. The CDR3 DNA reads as TGCGCCAGCAGCTTGCTCCTAGCGGGAGGGGCAGAGACCCAGTACTTC.

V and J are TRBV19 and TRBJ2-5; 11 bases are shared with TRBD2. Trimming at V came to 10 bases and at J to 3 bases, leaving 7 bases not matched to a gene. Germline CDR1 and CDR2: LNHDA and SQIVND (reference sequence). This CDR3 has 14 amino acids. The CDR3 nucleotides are TGTGCCACCTCAAAACTAGCGGGGGAAGAGACCCAGTACTTC. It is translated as CATSKLAGEETQYF.

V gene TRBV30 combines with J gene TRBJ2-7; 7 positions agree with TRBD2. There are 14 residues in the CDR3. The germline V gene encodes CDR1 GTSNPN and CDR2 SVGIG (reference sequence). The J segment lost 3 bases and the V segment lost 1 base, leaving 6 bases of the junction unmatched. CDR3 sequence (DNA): TGTGCCTGGAGTGCCGGGGGGATTGGCTACGAGCAGTACTTC. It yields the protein CAWSAGGIGYEQYF.

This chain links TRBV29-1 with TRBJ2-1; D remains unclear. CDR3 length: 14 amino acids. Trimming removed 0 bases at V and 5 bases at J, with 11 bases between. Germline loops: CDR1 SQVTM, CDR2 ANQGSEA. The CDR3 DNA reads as TGCAGCGTTGAAGATCGTCACAGTCACAATGAGCAGTTCTTC. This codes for CSVEDRHSHNEQFF.

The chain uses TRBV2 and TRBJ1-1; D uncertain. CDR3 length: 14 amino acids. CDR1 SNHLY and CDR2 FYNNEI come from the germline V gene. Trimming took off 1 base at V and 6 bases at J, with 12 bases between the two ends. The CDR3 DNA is TGTGCCAGCAGTGAAGATGGGGTAAGGGCTGAAGCTTTCTTT. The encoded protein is CASSEDGVRAEAFF.

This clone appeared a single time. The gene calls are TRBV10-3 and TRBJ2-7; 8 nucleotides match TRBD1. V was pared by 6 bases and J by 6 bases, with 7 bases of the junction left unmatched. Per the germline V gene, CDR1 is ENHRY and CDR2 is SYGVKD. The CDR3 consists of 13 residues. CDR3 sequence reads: CAIRDRDVSEQYF. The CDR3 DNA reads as TGTGCCATCAGGGACAGGGATGTTTCCGAGCAGTACTTC.

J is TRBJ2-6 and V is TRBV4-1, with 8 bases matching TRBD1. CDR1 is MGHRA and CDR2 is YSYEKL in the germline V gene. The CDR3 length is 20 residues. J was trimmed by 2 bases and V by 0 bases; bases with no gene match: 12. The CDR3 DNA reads TGCGCCAGCAGCCAAGACGGTCAGGGGGCTAGTTGGACTGGGGCCAACGTCCTGACTTTC. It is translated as CASSQDGQGASWTGANVLTF.

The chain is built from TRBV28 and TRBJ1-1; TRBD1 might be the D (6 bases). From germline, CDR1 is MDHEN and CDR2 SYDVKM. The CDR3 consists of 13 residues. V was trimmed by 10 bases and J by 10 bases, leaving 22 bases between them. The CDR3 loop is CATMNPQSRGAFF. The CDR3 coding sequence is TGTGCCACCATGAATCCGCAATCCAGGGGAGCTTTCTTT.

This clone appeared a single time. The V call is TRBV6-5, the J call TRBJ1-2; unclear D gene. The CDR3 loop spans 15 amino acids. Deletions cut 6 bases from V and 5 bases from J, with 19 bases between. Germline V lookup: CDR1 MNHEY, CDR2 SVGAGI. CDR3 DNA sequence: TGTGCCAGCAGCCCCGCGGCTGGAAGGGTGTATGGCTACACCTTC. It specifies CASSPAAGRVYGYTF.